This T cell receptor beta chain stems from a study of radiotherapy plus CTLA-4 blockade in lung cancer (dated by TCRdb to about 2018). Notes on the research overall: Objective responses were observed in 18% of enrolled patients, and disease control was achieved in roughly 29%. Overall results and qualifications from the work: After treatment with radiotherapy and ipilimumab, TCR clones that originated in tumors expanded in peripheral blood. The strongest predictors of response were reported to be early dynamic shifts in blood T cell clones along with a rise in serum interferon-beta following radiation.

Focal radiation therapy combined with CTLA-4 blockade (ipilimumab) was tested in patients with chemo-refractory metastatic non-small-cell lung cancer. From a lookup of the germline V gene, CDR1 and CDR2 are SGHTS and YDEGEE. A distance of 15 bases separates the germline ends of V and J, which lose 1 base and 13 bases respectively. The CDR3, from cysteine to phenylalanine, totals 12 residues. Only CDR3 DNA remains: 36 bases, in frame from the first base. On this clone: Its cognate antigen has yet to be identified. Base-call qualities are not available, and no considerably larger clone is one nucleotide away.

The method was the immunoSEQ multiplex PCR assay. The clones in this table, taken by TCRdb from immuneACCESS, are in-frame only. Not every clone is retained; where verified, under half of the shortfall comes from an unresolved V gene, and the cause of the rest is unknown. The sample records some 100,000 clones, about 77% of which are singletons. The leading ten clones occupy approximately 5.2% of the sample. The receptor's source is a human donor with non-small cell lung cancer who had a partial response to radiotherapy plus ipilimumab. The sequencing used peripheral blood, collected from a patient treated with radiotherapy plus ipilimumab. This sequence uses TRBV5-8 and TRBJ2-7; D gene: possibly TRBD1, on 6 matching bases. CDR3 loop: CASSLKGVQIYF. The DNA is as follows: TGTGCCAGCAGCTTGAAGGGGGTTCAGATTTACTTC.